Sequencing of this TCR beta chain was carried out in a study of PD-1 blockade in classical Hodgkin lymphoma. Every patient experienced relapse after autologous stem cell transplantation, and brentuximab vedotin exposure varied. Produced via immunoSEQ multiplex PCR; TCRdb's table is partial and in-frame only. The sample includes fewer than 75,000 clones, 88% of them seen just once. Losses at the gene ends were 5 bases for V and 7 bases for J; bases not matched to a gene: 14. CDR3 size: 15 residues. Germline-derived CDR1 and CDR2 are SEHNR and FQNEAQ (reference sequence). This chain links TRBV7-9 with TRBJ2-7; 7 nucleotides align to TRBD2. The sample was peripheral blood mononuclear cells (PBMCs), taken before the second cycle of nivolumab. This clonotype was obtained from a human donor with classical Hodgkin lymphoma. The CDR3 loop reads CASSRSGEGRGEQYF. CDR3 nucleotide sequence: TGTGCCAGCAGCCGGTCGGGGGAGGGGCGCGGGGAGCAGTACTTC.